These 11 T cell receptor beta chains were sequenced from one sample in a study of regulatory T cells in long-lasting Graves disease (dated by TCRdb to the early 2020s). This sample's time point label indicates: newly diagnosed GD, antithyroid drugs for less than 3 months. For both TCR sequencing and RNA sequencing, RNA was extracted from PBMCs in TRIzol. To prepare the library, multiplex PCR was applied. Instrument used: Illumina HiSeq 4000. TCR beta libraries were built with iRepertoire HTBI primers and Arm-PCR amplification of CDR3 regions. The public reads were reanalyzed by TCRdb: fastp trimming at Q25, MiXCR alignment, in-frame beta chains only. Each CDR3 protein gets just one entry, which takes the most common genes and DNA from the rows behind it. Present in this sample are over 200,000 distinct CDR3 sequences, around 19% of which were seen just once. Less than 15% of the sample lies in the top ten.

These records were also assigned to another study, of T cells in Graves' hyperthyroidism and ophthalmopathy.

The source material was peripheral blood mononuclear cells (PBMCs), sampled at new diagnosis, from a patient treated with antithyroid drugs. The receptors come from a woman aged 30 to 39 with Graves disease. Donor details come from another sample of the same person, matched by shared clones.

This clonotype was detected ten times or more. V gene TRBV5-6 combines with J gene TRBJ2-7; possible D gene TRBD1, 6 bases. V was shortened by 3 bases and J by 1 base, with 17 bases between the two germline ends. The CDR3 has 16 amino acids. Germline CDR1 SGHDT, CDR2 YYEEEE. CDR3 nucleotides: TGTGCCAGCAGCTCCTTAGACAGGAGGATATCCTACGAGCAGTACTTC. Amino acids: CASSSLDRRISYEQYF.

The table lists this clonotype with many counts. DNA for the CDR3: TGCAGTGCTAGAGAGGGGGCGGACGGGGAGCTGTTTTTT. Translation: CSAREGADGELFF. The chain employs TRBV20-1 and TRBJ2-2; possible D gene TRBD1, 6 bases. CDR1 and CDR2 from the germline V gene are DFQATT and SNEGSKA (reference sequence). CDR3 length: 13 amino acids. V gave up 0 bases and J gave up 7 bases, with 9 bases separating them.

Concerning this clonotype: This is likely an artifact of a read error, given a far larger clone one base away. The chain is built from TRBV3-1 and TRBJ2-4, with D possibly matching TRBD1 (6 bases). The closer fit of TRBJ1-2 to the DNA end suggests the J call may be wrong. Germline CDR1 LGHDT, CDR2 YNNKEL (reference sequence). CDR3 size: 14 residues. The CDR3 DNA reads TGTGCCGGCAGCCAAGCGGGACACTCCTATGGCTACACCTTC. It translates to CAGSQAGHSYGYTF.

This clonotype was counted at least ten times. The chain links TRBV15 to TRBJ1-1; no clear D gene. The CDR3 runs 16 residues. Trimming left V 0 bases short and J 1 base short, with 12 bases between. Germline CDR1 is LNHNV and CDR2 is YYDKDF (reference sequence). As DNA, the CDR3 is TGTGCCACCAGCAGAGATAGTTGGTACCGGAACACTGAAGCTTTCTTT. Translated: CATSRDSWYRNTEAFF. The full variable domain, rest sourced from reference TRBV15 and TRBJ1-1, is DAMVIQNPRYQVTQFGKPVTLSCSQTLNHNVMYWYQQKSSQAPKLLFHYYDKDFNNEADTPDNFQSRRPNTSFCFLDIRSPGLGDTAMYLCATSRDSWYRNTEAFFGQGTRLTVV.

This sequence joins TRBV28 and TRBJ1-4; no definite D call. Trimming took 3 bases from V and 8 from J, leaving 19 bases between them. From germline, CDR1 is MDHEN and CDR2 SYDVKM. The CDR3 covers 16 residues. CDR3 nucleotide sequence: TGTGCCAGCAGTTTCGAGGGTCTCTTGAAGCAGGAAAAACTGTTTTTT. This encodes CASSFEGLLKQEKLFF.

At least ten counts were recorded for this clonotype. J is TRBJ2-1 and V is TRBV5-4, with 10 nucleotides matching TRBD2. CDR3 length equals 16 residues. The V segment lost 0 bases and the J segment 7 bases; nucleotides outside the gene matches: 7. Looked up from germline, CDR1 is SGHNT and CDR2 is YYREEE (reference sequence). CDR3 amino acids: CASSLVTSGISNEQFF. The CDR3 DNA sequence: TGTGCCAGCAGCTTGGTAACTAGCGGGATCTCGAATGAGCAGTTCTTC.

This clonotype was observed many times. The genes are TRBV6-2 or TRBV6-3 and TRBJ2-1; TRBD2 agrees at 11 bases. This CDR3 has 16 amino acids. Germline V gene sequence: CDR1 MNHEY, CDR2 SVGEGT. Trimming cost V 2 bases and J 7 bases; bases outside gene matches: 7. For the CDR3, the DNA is TGTGCCAGCAGTTACCGGACTAGCGGGTCCAATAATGAGCAGTTCTTC. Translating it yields CASSYRTSGSNNEQFF.

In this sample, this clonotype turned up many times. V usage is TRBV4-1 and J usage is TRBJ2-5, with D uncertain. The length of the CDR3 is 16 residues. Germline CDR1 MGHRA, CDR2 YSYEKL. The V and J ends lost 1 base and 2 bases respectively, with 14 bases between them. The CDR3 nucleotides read TGCGCCAGCAGCCAAGGGCATAGCATGGGTCAAGAGACCCAGTACTTC. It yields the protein CASSQGHSMGQETQYF.

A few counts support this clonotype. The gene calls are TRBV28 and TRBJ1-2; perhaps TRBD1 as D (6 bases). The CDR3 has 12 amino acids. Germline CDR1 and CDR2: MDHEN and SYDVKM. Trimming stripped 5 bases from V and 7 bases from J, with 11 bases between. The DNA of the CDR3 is TGTGCCAGCAGTCTCAGGACAGTTGGCTACACCTTC. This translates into CASSLRTVGYTF.

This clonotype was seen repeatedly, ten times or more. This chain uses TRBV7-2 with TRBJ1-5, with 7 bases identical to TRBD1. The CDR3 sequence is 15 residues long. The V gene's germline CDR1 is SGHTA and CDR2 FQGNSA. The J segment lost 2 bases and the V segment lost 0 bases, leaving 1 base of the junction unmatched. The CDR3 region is CASSLATGGNQPQHF. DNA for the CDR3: TGTGCCAGCAGCTTAGCTACAGGGGGCAATCAGCCCCAGCATTTT.

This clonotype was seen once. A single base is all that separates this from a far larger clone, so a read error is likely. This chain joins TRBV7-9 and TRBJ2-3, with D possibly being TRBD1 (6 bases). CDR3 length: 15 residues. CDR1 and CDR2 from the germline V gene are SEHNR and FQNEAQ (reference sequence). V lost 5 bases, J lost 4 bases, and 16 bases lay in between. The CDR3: CASSTRGGGADTQYF. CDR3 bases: TGTGCCAGCAGCACCAGGGGTGGTGGTGCAGATACGCAGTATTTT.